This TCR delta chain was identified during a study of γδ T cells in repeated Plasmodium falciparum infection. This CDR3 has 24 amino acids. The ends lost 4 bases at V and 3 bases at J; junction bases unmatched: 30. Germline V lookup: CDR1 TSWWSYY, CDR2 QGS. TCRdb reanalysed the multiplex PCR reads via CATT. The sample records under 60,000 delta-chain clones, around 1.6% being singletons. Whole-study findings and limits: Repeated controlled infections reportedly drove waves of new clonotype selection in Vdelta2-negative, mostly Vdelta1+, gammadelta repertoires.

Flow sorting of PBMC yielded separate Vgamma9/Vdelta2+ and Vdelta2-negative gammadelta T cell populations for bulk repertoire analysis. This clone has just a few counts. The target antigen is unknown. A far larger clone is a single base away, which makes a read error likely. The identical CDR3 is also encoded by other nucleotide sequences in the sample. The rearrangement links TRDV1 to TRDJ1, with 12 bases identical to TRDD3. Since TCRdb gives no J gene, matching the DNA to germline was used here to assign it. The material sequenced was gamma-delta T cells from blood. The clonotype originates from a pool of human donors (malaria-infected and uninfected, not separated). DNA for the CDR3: TGTGCTCTTGGGGCTACCCAATTCCTACCGGTCCTTTATACTGGGGGATACCTAGCCGATAAACTCATCTTT. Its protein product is CALGATQFLPVLYTGGYLADKLIF.